This T cell receptor beta chain was captured in a study of blood T cells in healthy people across ages. Overall study findings and caveats: Donor CMV status, an unknown factor, possibly confounded changes in expanded clonotypes.

This clonotype was seen only a few times. Its antigen is unknown. In germline, CDR1 is MGHRA, CDR2 YSYEKL. Trimming removed 1 base from V and 4 bases from J; junction bases left unmatched: 5. The CDR3 length is 15 residues. It was with a sample-barcoded 5' primer and a J-beta primer mix that a second PCR of roughly 7 to 12 cycles was run. TCRdb analysed the 5' RACE reads with MiXCR anew, one entry per CDR3 protein. The table lists more than 1 million distinct CDR3 sequences, roughly 45% of them singletons, with approximately 17% in the top ten. The chain carries TRBV4-1 and TRBJ2-7; 9 positions agree with TRBD1. The TCR was taken from an older woman in good health. Sequencing was done on a sample of blood. Here the CDR3 reads CASSQGTGAGYEQYF. CDR3 nucleotide sequence: TGCGCCAGCAGCCAAGGGACAGGGGCGGGGTACGAGCAGTACTTC.